One and the same sample provided the 9 T cell receptor beta chains below, sequenced in a study of T-cell reconstitution after alpha-beta-depleted transplantation in children. Molecular barcoding with unique molecular identifiers was used for the TCRbeta library. TCRdb reprocessed the PCR reads via MiXCR and lists one record per CDR3 protein. The sample yields approximately 350,000 distinct CDR3 sequences, 13% seen once. This material consisted of PBMCs, taken from the stem cell graft. These receptors originate from a human donor who donated a stem cell graft to a child with Fanconi anemia.

Ten or more counts support this clonotype. The CDR3 nucleotides are TGTGCCAGCAGTGTCGGACCGGGACTAGCAACAAAGGGAACCTACAATGAGCAGTTCTTC. Translated, it gives CASSVGPGLATKGTYNEQFF. The chain is built from TRBV6-1 and TRBJ2-1, with TRBD2 identical over 9 bases. V lost 4 bases, J lost 2 bases, and 18 bases stayed unmatched. This CDR3 is built from 20 residues. Per the germline V gene, CDR1 is MNHNS and CDR2 is SASEGT.

The chain carries TRBV11-2 and TRBJ1-6; D call uncertain. V was cut by 2 bases and J by 6 bases, with 11 bases left in between. This CDR3 comprises 15 residues. Germline V gene sequence: CDR1 SGHAT, CDR2 FQNNGV. CDR3 sequence (DNA): TGTGCCAGCAGCTTATGGGATCTTGCTAATTCACCCCTCCACTTT. Protein sequence: CASSLWDLANSPLHF.

The chain joins TRBV7-8 to TRBJ2-4; the D gene is possibly TRBD1 (6 bases). Germline V gene sequence: CDR1 SGHVS, CDR2 FQNEAQ. V lost 5 bases and J 7 bases, leaving 12 bases between the germline ends. The CDR3 sequence is 13 residues long. CDR3 nucleotides: TGTGCCAGCAGCCTACAGGGAATGAACATTCAGTACTTC. The encoded protein is CASSLQGMNIQYF.

The chain couples TRBV29-1 to TRBJ2-7; tentatively, D is TRBD1 (5 bases). The CDR3 extends over 13 amino acids. V lost 8 bases to trimming and J lost 4 bases, with 18 bases between them. Per germline, CDR1 SQVTM and CDR2 ANQGSEA. The CDR3 spells CSPLPRVGYEQYV. As DNA, the CDR3 is TGCAGCCCGTTACCCAGGGTAGGGTACGAGCAGTACGTC.

This clonotype was observed at least ten times. The V gene is TRBV5-1, the J gene TRBJ2-3; 9 bases map to TRBD2. Germline V gives CDR1 SGHRS, CDR2 YFSETQ. J lost 6 bases, V lost 0 bases, and 11 bases had no gene match. CDR3 length: 17 residues. In DNA form, the CDR3 reads TGCGCCAGCAGCTTGGGAATAGCGGGGGTTACCTTGGATACGCAGTATTTT. Amino acid sequence: CASSLGIAGVTLDTQYF. The variable domain in full, completed from reference TRBV5-1 and TRBJ2-3, reads KAGVTQTPRYLIKTRGQQVTLSCSPISGHRSVSWYQQTPGQGLQFLFEYFSETQRNKGNFPGRFSGRQFSNSRSEMNVSTLELGDSALYLCASSLGIAGVTLDTQYFGPGTRLTVL.

The genes are TRBV3-1 and TRBJ2-3; the match to TRBD1 covers 7 bases. CDR3 length equals 16 residues. The germline V gene has CDR1 LGHDT and CDR2 YNNKEL (reference sequence). Trimming removed 2 bases from V and 3 bases from J; junction bases left unmatched: 8. The CDR3 DNA sequence: TGTGCCAGCAGCCAACCCCGGGACAGTAATACAGATACGCAGTATTTT. Amino acid sequence: CASSQPRDSNTDTQYF.

The chain employs TRBV5-1 and TRBJ1-2; tentatively, D is TRBD1 (5 bases). Trimming shortened V by 3 bases and J by 2 bases, and 11 bases separated the two germline ends. Germline loops: CDR1 SGHRS, CDR2 YFSETQ. CDR3 length: 14 amino acids. The CDR3 DNA is TGCGCCAGCAGCTCAGGGCCCGAAAACTATGGCTACACCTTC. This gives the protein CASSSGPENYGYTF.

This chain joins TRBV11-2 and TRBJ1-2; D gene ambiguous. The CDR3 sequence is 13 residues long. V dropped 1 base and J dropped 6 bases, with 9 bases sitting between them. Germline CDR1 is SGHAT and CDR2 is FQNNGV. Here the CDR3 DNA reads TGTGCCAGCAGCTTAGGCGCGGGCAATGGCTACACCTTC. This codes for CASSLGAGNGYTF.

V is TRBV5-1 and J is TRBJ2-5, with D possibly TRBD1 on 7 matching bases. Germline CDR1 and CDR2: SGHRS and YFSETQ. V lost 4 bases and J 5 bases, leaving 18 bases between the germline ends. There are 15 residues in the CDR3. The CDR3 sequence: CASSARGAPRETQYF. In nucleotides, the CDR3 is TGCGCCAGCAGCGCCAGGGGGGCGCCCCGGGAGACCCAGTACTTC.